Shown below are 19 T cell receptor beta chains from a single sample sequenced in a study of blood T cell repertoires in COVID-19. The data were produced by immunoSEQ multiplex PCR, yet TCRdb's version contains in-frame clones alone and is incomplete. This sample has 70,000 to 90,000 clones, with 75% to 90% found just once. The sample was peripheral blood. The origin of the receptors is a human donor in a cohort sampled during active COVID-19.

In its sample, this clone was seen once. J is TRBJ2-7 and V is TRBV19, with 9 positions matching TRBD1. The CDR3 extends over 17 amino acids. J was trimmed by 1 base and V by 3 bases; bases with no gene match: 10. The germline V gene encodes CDR1 LNHDA and CDR2 SQIVND (reference sequence). The CDR3 protein is CASSITGNRGRSYEQYF. DNA of the CDR3: TGTGCCAGTAGTATCACGGGGAACAGGGGGCGATCCTACGAGCAGTACTTC.

This rearrangement joins TRBV19 to TRBJ2-7; the match to TRBD1 covers 8 bases. The CDR3 sequence is 14 residues long. The V and J ends lost 6 bases and 1 base, in that order; junction bases with no gene match: 5. Germline loops: CDR1 LNHDA, CDR2 SQIVND (reference sequence). CDR3 loop: CASSPDRASYEQYF. DNA for the CDR3: TGTGCCAGTAGCCCGGACAGGGCTTCCTACGAGCAGTACTTC.

This chain joins TRBV20-1 and TRBJ2-1, with a weak D call TRBD2 (6 bases). The CDR3 runs 11 residues. Trimming removed 3 bases from V and 6 bases from J, with 6 bases in between. Germline V gene lookup returns CDR1 DFQATT and CDR2 SNEGSKA (reference sequence). CDR3 DNA: TGCAGTGCTAGCGGGGGCAATGAGCAGTTCTTC. Translated: CSASGGNEQFF.

This sequence joins TRBV19 and TRBJ1-1; D gene ambiguous. Looked up from germline, CDR1 is LNHDA and CDR2 is SQIVND (reference sequence). The CDR3 is made up of 14 amino acids. V was clipped by 3 bases and J by 3 bases, with 11 bases between them. CDR3 in amino acids: CASSIERGYTEAFF. The CDR3, as DNA: TGTGCCAGTAGTATCGAGCGTGGGTACACTGAAGCTTTCTTT.

This chain connects TRBV7-2 to TRBJ2-7; 7 positions agree with TRBD1. The junction had 6 bases not matched to a gene; V was cut back by 2 bases and J by 2 bases. Germline V CDR1 and CDR2: SGHTA, FQGNSA. The CDR3 runs 15 residues. The CDR3 loop is CASSLRAGGAYEQYF. Here the CDR3 DNA reads TGTGCCAGCAGCTTAAGGGCAGGGGGAGCCTACGAGCAGTACTTC.

In its sample, this clone was seen once. The chain couples TRBV30 to TRBJ1-5, with a tentative D call TRBD1 (6 bases). There are 17 residues in the CDR3. Germline V gene sequence: CDR1 GTSNPN, CDR2 SVGIG (reference sequence). Trimming took off 0 bases at V and 0 bases at J, with 15 bases between the two ends. As DNA, the CDR3 is TGTGCCTGGAGTGTAGGCAGGGGCTACTATAGCAATCAGCCCCAGCATTTT. Translated, it gives CAWSVGRGYYSNQPQHF.

This rearrangement joins TRBV6-5 to TRBJ1-2; no firm D call. Trimming cost V 2 bases and J 8 bases, with 12 bases left between them. The CDR3 totals 13 residues. Germline CDR1 reads MNHEY; CDR2 reads SVGAGI. The CDR3 DNA follows: TGTGCCAGCAGTTACGGACGGGAGGACGGCTACACCTTC. This encodes CASSYGREDGYTF.

The genes are TRBV12-3 or TRBV12-4 and TRBJ2-7; D might be TRBD1 (6 bases). CDR3 length: 11 amino acids. V was clipped by 10 bases and J by 5 bases, with 12 bases between them. The CDR3 here is CANNRVDEQYF. Here the CDR3 DNA reads TGTGCCAACAACAGGGTTGACGAGCAGTACTTC.

CDR3 sequence reads: CASRATGTSGGESYNEQFF. CDR3 coding DNA: TGTGCCAGCAGGGCTACCGGGACTAGCGGGGGGGAGTCCTACAATGAGCAGTTCTTC. The chain combines TRBV5-4 with TRBJ2-1; 16 bases are shared with TRBD2. Germline assignment: CDR1 SGHNT and CDR2 YYREEE (reference sequence). The CDR3 runs 19 residues. Trimming took 5 bases from V and 1 from J; bases not matched to a gene: 9. Full variable domain (missing parts from reference TRBV5-4 and TRBJ2-1): ETGVTQSPTHLIKTRGQQVTLRCSSQSGHNTVSWYQQALGQGPQFIFQYYREEENGRGNFPPRFSGLQFPNYSSELNVNALELDDSALYLCASRATGTSGGESYNEQFFGPGTRLTVL.

V and J are TRBV18 and TRBJ2-2; no definite D call. Trimming cost V 6 bases and J 3 bases, with 17 bases left between them. The CDR3 is 16 amino acids. CDR1 is KGHSH, CDR2 LQKENI, per germline. The CDR3 protein is CASSPTLGSYTGELFF. As DNA, the CDR3 is TGTGCCAGCTCCCCCACGCTGGGCTCGTACACCGGGGAGCTGTTTTTT.

The chain combines TRBV13 with TRBJ2-3; 12 bases fit TRBD2. V was pared by 6 bases and J by 6 bases, with 7 bases of the junction left unmatched. Germline V gene sequence: CDR1 PRHDT, CDR2 FYEKMQ (reference sequence). The CDR3 has 15 residues. For the CDR3, the DNA is TGTGCCAGCAGAGGCGTCGGGACTAGCGGGGATACGCAGTATTTT. The encoded protein is CASRGVGTSGDTQYF.

The chain employs TRBV4-1 and TRBJ1-6; a possible D gene is TRBD1 (5 bases). Germline CDR1 and CDR2: MGHRA and YSYEKL. V was trimmed by 1 base and J by 7 bases, leaving 26 bases between them. CDR3 length: 20 amino acids. In DNA, the CDR3 is TGCGCCAGCAGCCAAGTCAGATTGGGGGGTAATCCCTCTCCCAATTCACCCCTCCACTTT. Translation: CASSQVRLGGNPSPNSPLHF.

This clone was counted a few times. This sequence joins TRBV24-1 and TRBJ2-5, with 7 bases aligning to TRBD1. The junction had 6 bases not matched to a gene; V was cut back by 3 bases and J by 0 bases. The CDR3 consists of 16 residues. CDR1 KGHDR and CDR2 SFDVKD come from the germline V gene. In DNA, the CDR3 is TGTGCCACCAGTGATGGATCGGACAGGTACCAAGAGACCCAGTACTTC. The encoded protein is CATSDGSDRYQETQYF.

The chain recombines TRBV10-3 with TRBJ2-2; 7 bases are a match to TRBD2. CDR3 length: 15 residues. CDR1 ENHRY and CDR2 SYGVKD come from the germline V gene. The V gene end was trimmed by 4 bases and the J gene end by 5 bases; junction bases not matched to a gene: 7. The chain's CDR3 is CAISGETSTTGELFF. The DNA of the CDR3 is TGTGCCATCAGTGGCGAGACTAGCACTACCGGGGAGCTGTTTTTT.

The chain employs TRBV29-1 and TRBJ1-3; D may be TRBD1 (6 bases). V lost 6 bases, J lost 0 bases, and 21 bases lay in between. The CDR3 has 17 residues. Germline CDR1 SQVTM, CDR2 ANQGSEA. The CDR3 sequence: CSVKGGARSSSGNTIYF. CDR3 coding DNA: TGCAGCGTCAAAGGGGGGGCGCGATCCAGCTCTGGAAACACCATATATTTT.

The chain has TRBV6-1 and TRBJ1-6; D possibly corresponds to TRBD1 (6 bases). Deletions cut 0 bases from V and 8 bases from J, with 14 bases between. CDR1 and CDR2 (germline): MNHNS, SASEGT. There are 16 residues in the CDR3. CDR3 sequence (DNA): TGTGCCAGCAGTGAAGCTGGCAGGGGATCGGATTCACCCCTCCACTTT. It encodes CASSEAGRGSDSPLHF.

Here the CDR3 reads CASSRERQETQYF. DNA for the CDR3: TGCGCCAGCAGCCGGGAGCGCCAAGAGACCCAGTACTTC. The V gene is TRBV4-3, the J gene TRBJ2-5; tentatively, D is TRBD2 (5 bases). Germline CDR1 LGHNA, CDR2 YSLEER. This CDR3 contains 13 residues. Trimming cost V 4 bases and J 1 base, with 7 bases left between them.

This clone occurred a few times. CDR3 coding DNA: TGTGCCAGCAGTTTAGGCGGGAAAAAAGAGACCCAGTACTTC. This translates into CASSLGGKKETQYF. The chain has TRBV27 and TRBJ2-5; D perhaps matches TRBD2 (6 bases). CDR1 is MNHEY and CDR2 is SMNVEV in the germline V gene (reference sequence). The CDR3 loop spans 14 amino acids. Trimming took 2 bases from V and 3 from J, leaving 10 bases between them.

The genes are TRBV7-9 and TRBJ2-3, with a weak D call TRBD2 (6 bases). CDR1 is SEHNR and CDR2 is FQNEAQ in the germline V gene (reference sequence). CDR3 length: 13 amino acids. V was clipped by 5 bases and J by 9 bases, with 15 bases between them. The CDR3 bases are TGTGCCAGCAGCCCCTTAGCGGTGGGGACGCAGTATTTT. Translation: CASSPLAVGTQYF.